Sequencing of this T cell receptor (beta chain) was carried out in a study of identical twins. Whole-study results and caveats: Weaker excess twin sharing was seen among beta out-of-frame sequences. Shared out-of-frame alpha sequences (those common to twins) showed excess low generation probability.

V lost 4 bases, J lost 4 bases, and 13 bases stayed unmatched. The CDR3 extends over 17 amino acids. At least ten counts were recorded for this clonotype. The antigen remains unidentified. A universal primer site came from template switching; cDNA carried unique molecular identifiers. TCRdb processed the 5' RACE reads anew with MiXCR; each CDR3 protein has one entry. Seen here are a few hundred thousand distinct CDR3 sequences, 8% to 9.5% observed once, and the top ten hold roughly 7%. The sample was also reused in another study, on yellow fever vaccine responses in identical twins. That investigation notes: As reported, the vaccine T cell response of twins seemed partly convergent and partly personalized.

This sequence was found in a woman between 18 and 30 years old in good health. This chain links TRBV12-3 or TRBV12-4 with TRBJ2-1, with TRBD1 identical over 7 bases. The sequencing sample was made of CD8+ T cells sorted from blood. For the CDR3, the DNA is TGTGCCAGCAGTTCGGACCTTGACAGGGTGGTTTACAATGAGCAGTTCTTC. It is translated as CASSSDLDRVVYNEQFF.